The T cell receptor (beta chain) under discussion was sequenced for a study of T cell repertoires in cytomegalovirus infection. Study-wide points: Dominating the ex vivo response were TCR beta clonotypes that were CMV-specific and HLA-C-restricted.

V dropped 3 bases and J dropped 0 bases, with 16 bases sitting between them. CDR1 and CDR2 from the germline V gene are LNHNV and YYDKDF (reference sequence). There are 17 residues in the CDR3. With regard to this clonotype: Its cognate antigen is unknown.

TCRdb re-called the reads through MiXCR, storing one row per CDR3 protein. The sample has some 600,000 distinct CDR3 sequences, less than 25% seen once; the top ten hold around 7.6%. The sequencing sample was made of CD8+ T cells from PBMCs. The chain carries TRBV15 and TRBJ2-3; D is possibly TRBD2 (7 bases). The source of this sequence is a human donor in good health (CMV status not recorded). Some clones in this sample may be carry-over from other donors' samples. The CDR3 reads CATSSPGWGGSTDTQYF. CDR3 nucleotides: TGTGCCACCAGCAGCCCTGGGTGGGGGGGCAGCACAGATACGCAGTATTTT. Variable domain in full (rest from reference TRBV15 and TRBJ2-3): DAMVIQNPRYQVTQFGKPVTLSCSQTLNHNVMYWYQQKSSQAPKLLFHYYDKDFNNEADTPDNFQSRRPNTSFCFLDIRSPGLGDTAMYLCATSSPGWGGSTDTQYFGPGTRLTVL.